The T cell receptor (beta chain) described here comes from a study of blood T cells in healthy people across ages (dated by TCRdb to about 2015). With respect to the entire study: In model experiments, template switching captured about one uniquely barcoded TCR beta cDNA molecule for every two T cells. The donors were split into four age groups: young (average about 15 years), middle-aged (39), aged (over 55) and long-lived (under 85). Using deep sequencing normalized with unique cDNA molecular identifiers, the study measured how TCR beta repertoire diversity changes with age. The study analyzed two additional independent replicas of 1 million unique cDNA reads from the same blood draw for two donors, one aged 18 to 30 and one aged 80 or older. To avoid experimental bias, donors of different ages were randomly spread across the sequencing lanes. Results and caveats for the whole study, not just this receptor: The percentage of naive T cells measured by flow cytometry correlated strongly with observed TCR beta diversity. Because donor CMV infection status was unknown, age-related changes in expanded clonotypes were potentially confounded. Conclusive comparison of naive and antigen-experienced compartments was prevented by the profiling of bulk unsorted PBMCs. Compared with the aged group, more naive CD4+ T cells, fewer expanded clones and increased TCR diversity were shown by the long-lived group, suggesting age selection. Estimates of total diversity from one million sequenced T cells were regarded as lower bounds and underestimates. As age increased, observed TCR beta diversity per million T cells dropped in a roughly linear way, and a significant reduction was already evident by age 40.

Library preparation was by 5' RACE. The sequencer listed for this sample is Illumina HiSeq 2500. A second PCR of about 7 to 12 cycles was run with a J-beta primer mix and a sample-barcoded 5' primer. A unique molecular identifier was introduced onto each TCR beta cDNA molecule by a template-switch 5' adaptor carrying 12 random nucleotides. Each sample yielded at least 2.5 million CDR3-containing paired-end reads. All of the RNA was converted into first-strand cDNA using the Mint cDNA synthesis kit, with a TRBC-specific oligonucleotide serving as the primer. Following uracil-DNA glycosylase treatment, all cDNA underwent a first 18-cycle PCR with the universal primers M1SS and BC2_uni_R. Turning to the authors' computational methods: For normalization, 1 million high-quality reads were randomly selected from each sample, with every read carrying a distinct molecular identifier. Instead of being binned into consensus sequences, reads that shared molecular identifiers were thrown out. CDR3 identification, clonotype clustering and error correction used MiTCR with a Q25 quality threshold and the strictest error-elimination algorithm. Lower-bound total TCR beta diversity was estimated with a nonparametric unseen species model using Euler transformation. TCRdb itself trimmed the public reads at Q25 with fastp, ran MiXCR and retained productive beta chains. Entries that share a CDR3 protein sequence are merged under the most common genes and DNA. TCRdb, rather than the study authors, made the V and J calls. In this sample the table shows more than 800,000 distinct CDR3 sequences, about 28% of which occur a single time. 17% of the sample is in the top ten clones.

Remarks on this clonotype: No antigen is known for it. No much larger clone exists at a distance of one base, and base qualities are not known.

The donors were roughly 39 Caucasian individuals from Russia, aged 6 to 90 years, who were systemically healthy. Roughly 10 milliliters of peripheral blood were drawn from each donor into EDTA-treated Vacutainer tubes. PBMCs were isolated by Ficoll-Paque density-gradient centrifugation, with at least 6 million obtained per sample. Total RNA was extracted from PBMCs with Trizol reagent, with at least 6 micrograms obtained per sample. For every donor, flow cytometry on a PBMC aliquot measured the percentage of naive CD45RAhigh/CD27high T cells. This clonotype was obtained from a woman older than 75 in good health. The sample was blood.

The CDR3 has the sequence CARSQTGGAETQYF. The DNA is as follows: TGTGCCAGGAGCCAGACAGGGGGCGCAGAGACCCAGTACTTC. The rearranged segments are TRBV6-5 and TRBJ2-7; 10 bases in the junction line up with TRBD1. The DNA end is a closer match to TRBJ2-5, so the J assignment may be wrong. Including the terminal cysteine and phenylalanine, the CDR3 comprises 14 residues. Of all the DNA, just the CDR3 is kept, 42 bases in frame from base 1. Looking up the germline V gene yields CDR1 MNHEY and CDR2 SVGAGI.